This TCR beta chain was sequenced for a study of Graves' ophthalmopathy and Graves' hyperthyroidism. For donors with ophthalmopathy, the disease showed moderate-to-severe activity, reached CAS ≥3 and NOSPECS ≥4, and had lasted under 3 months. Germline V gene data show CDR1 as SGHRS and CDR2 as YFSETQ. There are 17 residues in the CDR3. J was trimmed by 0 bases and V by 4 bases; bases with no gene match: 5. RNA transcripts were the template, and TCR beta CDR3 regions were amplified from them. The library came from an HTBI-primed first-round RT-PCR and a second-round multiplex PCR. TCRdb reanalysed the multiplex PCR reads using MiXCR and keeps one entry per CDR3 protein. Of roughly 500,000 distinct CDR3 sequences detected, 14% appear once; the ten largest clones hold roughly 10%.

The source of this sequence is a woman under 40 with Graves' ophthalmopathy. Sequenced sample: blood. The gene calls are TRBV5-1 and TRBJ1-6, with 9 positions matching TRBD1. CDR3 residues: CASSPDRGTSYNSPLHF. Here the CDR3 DNA reads TGCGCCAGCAGCCCAGACAGGGGGACCTCCTATAATTCACCCCTCCACTTT.